This T cell receptor beta chain was captured by sequencing in a study of cytomegalovirus exposure and HLA in healthy donors. The CDR3 runs 14 residues. Germline values: CDR1 SGHRS, CDR2 YFSETQ. The V gene end was trimmed by 2 bases and the J gene end by 3 bases; junction bases not matched to a gene: 2. A multiplex PCR was run with 60 Vbeta primers and 13 Jbeta primers. Clones were read by immunoSEQ multiplex PCR, and TCRdb kept only the in-frame ones, dropping some. This sample has about 130,000 clones, with 79% found just once. As concerns this clone: Other DNA sequences in the sample encode the same CDR3.

Sequenced input: PBMCs. This clonotype was obtained from a middle-aged man in good health and CMV-seropositive. This rearrangement joins TRBV5-1 to TRBJ1-1; TRBD1 agrees at 9 bases. The CDR3 coding sequence is TGCGCCAGCAGCTTCCGACAGGGGGACACTGAAGCTTTCTTT. Its translation: CASSFRQGDTEAFF.